This T cell receptor (beta chain) originates from a study of cytomegalovirus exposure and HLA in healthy donors. Study-level results: In vitro testing confirmed a few CMV-associated chains as specific for CMV antigens.

Donors came from a validation cohort of some 110 subjects, distinct from the first 666-subject cohort. On this clone: The antigen is undetermined.

Clones were read by immunoSEQ multiplex PCR, and TCRdb kept only the in-frame ones, dropping some. The sample comprises about 200,000 clones, around 84% of which are singletons, and roughly 12% rests with the top ten. V lost 5 bases to trimming and J lost 1 base; unmatched junction nucleotides: 4. Germline lookup yields CDR1 SGHNT and CDR2 YYREEE (reference sequence). This CDR3 comprises 14 residues. The material sequenced was PBMCs. The clonotype comes from a woman in her 30s in good health and CMV-seropositive. The rearrangement joins TRBV5-4 to TRBJ2-5; 8 bases map to TRBD1. The CDR3 DNA follows: TGTGCCAGCAGTTCGGGACAGGTCCAAGAGACCCAGTACTTC. Translation gives CASSSGQVQETQYF.